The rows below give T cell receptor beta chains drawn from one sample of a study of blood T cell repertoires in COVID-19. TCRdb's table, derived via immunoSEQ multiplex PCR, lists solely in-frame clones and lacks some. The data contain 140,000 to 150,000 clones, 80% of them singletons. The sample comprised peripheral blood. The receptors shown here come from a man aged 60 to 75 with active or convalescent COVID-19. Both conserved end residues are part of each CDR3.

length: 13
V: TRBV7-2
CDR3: CASSSQGESGYTF

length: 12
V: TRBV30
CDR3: CAWSVVRVEAFF

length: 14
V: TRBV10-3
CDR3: CATNELAGEETQYF

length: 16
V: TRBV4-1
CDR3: CASSQDRAGELTEAFF

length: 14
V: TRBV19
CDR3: CASKGQGAGTEAFF

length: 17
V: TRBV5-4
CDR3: CASNRGPGQGYTDTQYF

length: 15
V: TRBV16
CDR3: CASSQFRDSNEKLFF

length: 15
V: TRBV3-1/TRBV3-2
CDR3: CASSQVGQGAGEQYF

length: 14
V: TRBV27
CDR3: CASSFAGTNYGYTF

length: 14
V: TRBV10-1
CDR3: CASSVRQDRLGYTF

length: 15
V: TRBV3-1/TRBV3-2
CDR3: CASSTGGAGYSPLHF

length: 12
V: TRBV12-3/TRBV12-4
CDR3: CASMVGGYGYTF

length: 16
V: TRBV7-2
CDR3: CASSFASGRGGNEQFF

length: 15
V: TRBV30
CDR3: CAWATGRGSGNTIYF

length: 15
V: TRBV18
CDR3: CASSQGGDGNNEQFF

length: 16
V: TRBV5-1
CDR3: CASSLGLRSSYNEQFF

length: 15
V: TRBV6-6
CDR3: CASSYDRGTEETQYF

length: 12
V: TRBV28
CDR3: CASPSPNQPQHF

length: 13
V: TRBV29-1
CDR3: CSVEEARGGEQFF

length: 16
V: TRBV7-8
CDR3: CASSLAHYPLNVAQYF

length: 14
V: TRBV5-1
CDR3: CASSVTSGVYEQYF

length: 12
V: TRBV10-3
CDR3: CATRERDYEQYF

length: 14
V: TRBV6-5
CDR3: CASSYSLAGREQYF

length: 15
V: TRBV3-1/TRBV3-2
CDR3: CASSQDSSGRSTQYF

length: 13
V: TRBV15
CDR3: CATSRDPNYGYTF

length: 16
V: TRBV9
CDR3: CASSGGQGAIDYGYTF

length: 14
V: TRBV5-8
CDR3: CASTGGREFYGYTF

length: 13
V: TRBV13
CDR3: CASRRDTDDEQFF

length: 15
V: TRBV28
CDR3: CASRSTSAVQETQYF

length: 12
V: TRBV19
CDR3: CASNRPPRPQHF

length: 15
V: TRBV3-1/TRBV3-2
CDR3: CASSQVNTGGRQQYF

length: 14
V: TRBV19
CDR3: CASSIGSSGTEAFF

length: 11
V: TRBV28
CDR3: CASRSGPEAFF

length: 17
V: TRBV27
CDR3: CASSAWSLSSGANVLTF

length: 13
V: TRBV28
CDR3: CASSRDRESGYTF

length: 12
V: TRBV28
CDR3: CASSLLYTEAFF

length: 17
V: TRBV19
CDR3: CASSIGSGTGITGELFF

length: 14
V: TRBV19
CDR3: CATYLAGPEGEQYF

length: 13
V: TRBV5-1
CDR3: CASSLDRNEKLFF

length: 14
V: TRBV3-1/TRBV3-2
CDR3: CASSVSRQQETQYF

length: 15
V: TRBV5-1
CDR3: CASVLGGRAENEQFF

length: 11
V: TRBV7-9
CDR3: CASSLGAGYTF

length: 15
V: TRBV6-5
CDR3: CASRPGLMGNQPQHF

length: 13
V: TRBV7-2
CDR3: CASSLTRGGEQFF

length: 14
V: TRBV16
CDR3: CASSQGGTGNTIYF

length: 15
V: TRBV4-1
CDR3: CASSQGPGGVETQYF

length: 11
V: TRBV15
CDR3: CATEEGGGYTF

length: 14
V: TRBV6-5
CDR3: CASSRGGHNTEAFF

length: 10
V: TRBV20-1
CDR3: CSALAETQYF

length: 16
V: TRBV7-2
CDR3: CASSFFRGDWNTEAFF

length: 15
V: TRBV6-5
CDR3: CASTLLSAGANVLTF

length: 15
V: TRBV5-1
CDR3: CASSLVGTGATEQYF

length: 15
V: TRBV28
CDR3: CASSLPGVTGNTIYF

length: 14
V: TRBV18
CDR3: CASSPGQGREKLFF

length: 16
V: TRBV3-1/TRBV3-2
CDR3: CASSQRLAGGDNEQFF

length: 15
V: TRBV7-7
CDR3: CASSSRLAGHNEQFF

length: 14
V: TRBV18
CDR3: CASSPRQGVYEQYF

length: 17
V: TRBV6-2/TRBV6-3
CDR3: CASSYSIRDRALYGYTF

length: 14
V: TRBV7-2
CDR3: CASSFSSTGQEQFF